Listed below are T cell receptor beta chains from one sample, sequenced in a study of blood T cell repertoires in COVID-19. The method was immunoSEQ multiplex PCR; TCRdb's version includes in-frame clones alone and lacks a portion of them. The top ten hold around 2% of the sample, which has about 400,000 clones, more than 70% seen once. Sequenced sample: PBMCs or T cells enriched from blood (not recorded which). The receptor source for this set is a man between 40 and 49 years old in a cohort exposed to, infected with or recovered from COVID-19 (not recorded which). Both conserved end residues are part of each CDR3. D genes are given only for firm matches. Size is omitted from some rows. Given values are once, few, many or a class for expanded clones.

D: TRBD1; J: TRBJ1-3; V: TRBV7-9; size: few; CDR3: CASSSDGTGGNTIYF; DNA: TGTGCCAGCAGCTCAGACGGGACAGGGGGAAACACCATATATTTT
D: TRBD2; J: TRBJ2-7; V: TRBV6-5; size: -; CDR3: CGVGGLGREQYF; DNA: TGTGGAGTCGGGGGGTTGGGGCGCGAGCAGTACTTC
D: -; J: TRBJ1-2; V: TRBV15; size: once; CDR3: CATSRGQNYGYTF; DNA: TGTGCCACCAGCAGAGGTCAGAACTATGGCTACACCTTC
D: -; J: TRBJ1-5; V: TRBV5-1; size: -; CDR3: CASSLVPGNQPQHF; DNA: TGCGCCAGCAGCTTGGTTCCTGGCAATCAGCCCCAGCATTTT
D: TRBD1; J: TRBJ2-7; V: TRBV18; size: -; CDR3: CASGIGGTAAYEQYF; DNA: TGTGCCAGTGGGATCGGTGGGACAGCGGCCTACGAGCAGTACTTC
D: TRBD2; J: TRBJ2-1; V: TRBV4-2; size: -; CDR3: CASSQRDSGGYNNEQFF; DNA: TGTGCCAGCAGCCAACGTGATAGCGGGGGATATAACAATGAGCAGTTCTTC
D: TRBD2; J: TRBJ2-3; V: TRBV6-4; size: -; CDR3: CASSEGTSGGTDTQYF; DNA: TGTGCCAGCAGTGAAGGGACTAGCGGGGGCACAGATACGCAGTATTTT
D: TRBD1; J: TRBJ2-5; V: TRBV5-4; size: -; CDR3: CASSPGQGARQETQYF; DNA: TGTGCCAGCAGTCCAGGACAGGGGGCGCGCCAAGAGACCCAGTACTTC
D: TRBD2; J: TRBJ2-5; V: TRBV2; size: -; CDR3: CASSEPSGTATKETQYF; DNA: TGTGCCAGCAGTGAGCCTAGCGGGACGGCCACGAAAGAGACCCAGTACTTC
D: TRBD1; J: TRBJ1-3; V: TRBV5-1; size: -; CDR3: CASSQGTGGSGNTIYF; DNA: TGCGCCAGCAGCCAGGGGACAGGGGGATCTGGAAACACCATATATTTT
D: TRBD2; J: TRBJ2-1; V: TRBV2; size: -; CDR3: CASRVTSGYNEQFF; DNA: TGTGCCAGCAGGGTTACTAGCGGGTACAATGAGCAGTTCTTC
D: TRBD1; J: TRBJ2-7; V: TRBV7-8; size: -; CDR3: CASSPVGQTFYEQYF; DNA: TGTGCCAGCAGCCCAGTGGGACAGACCTTCTACGAGCAGTACTTC
D: TRBD1; J: TRBJ1-2; V: TRBV28; size: once; CDR3: CASREGQGAYGYTF; DNA: TGTGCCAGCAGGGAGGGACAGGGGGCCTATGGCTACACCTTC
D: -; J: TRBJ2-2; V: TRBV5-1; size: -; CDR3: CASRSTNTGELFF; DNA: TGCGCCAGCAGATCTACGAACACCGGGGAGCTGTTTTTT
D: TRBD1; J: TRBJ2-1; V: TRBV6-5; size: -; CDR3: CASSGQGGPNNEQFF; DNA: TGTGCCAGCTCCGGACAGGGAGGACCTAACAATGAGCAGTTCTTC
D: -; J: TRBJ1-2; V: TRBV3-1/TRBV3-2; size: few; CDR3: CASSQDTSAGYTF; DNA: TGTGCCAGCAGCCAAGATACCTCAGCGGGCTACACCTTC
D: TRBD2; J: TRBJ2-7; V: TRBV5-4; size: -; CDR3: CASNSATSGSYEQYF; DNA: TGTGCCAGCAACTCCGCGACTAGCGGGAGCTACGAGCAGTACTTC
D: TRBD1; J: TRBJ1-5; V: TRBV19; size: -; CDR3: CASSTDRGGSSQPQHF; DNA: TGTGCCAGTAGTACGGACAGGGGGGGTTCCAGTCAGCCCCAGCATTTT
D: TRBD1; J: TRBJ2-2; V: TRBV6-5; size: -; CDR3: CASLPGTATGELFF; DNA: TGTGCCAGCCTCCCCGGGACAGCCACCGGGGAGCTGTTTTTT
D: TRBD1; J: TRBJ1-1; V: TRBV19; size: few; CDR3: CASSGGTGRVNTEAFF; DNA: TGTGCCAGTAGTGGCGGGACAGGGAGAGTGAACACTGAAGCTTTCTTT
D: TRBD1; J: TRBJ1-1; V: TRBV5-1; size: -; CDR3: CASSSRPDRRNYYSNTEAFF; DNA: TGCGCCAGCAGCTCACGACCGGACAGGCGGAACTATTATTCGAACACTGAAGCTTTCTTT
D: TRBD2; J: TRBJ2-1; V: TRBV5-1; size: -; CDR3: CASSLGSSGSNEQFF; DNA: TGCGCCAGCAGCTTGGGTTCTAGCGGGAGCAATGAGCAGTTCTTC
D: -; J: TRBJ1-5; V: TRBV6-5; size: -; CDR3: CASNRLPNQPQHF; DNA: TGTGCCAGCAACAGGCTCCCCAATCAGCCCCAGCATTTT
D: -; J: TRBJ2-5; V: TRBV24-1; size: once; CDR3: CATSEAAGVQETQYF; DNA: TGTGCCACCAGTGAGGCGGCAGGGGTCCAAGAGACCCAGTACTTC
D: -; J: TRBJ2-7; V: TRBV19; size: -; CDR3: CASSIIGGTAPYEQYF; DNA: TGTGCCAGTAGTATTATTGGGGGGACAGCCCCCTACGAGCAGTACTTC
D: TRBD2; J: TRBJ2-1; V: TRBV7-6; size: -; CDR3: CASSLGGTSGSGEQFF; DNA: TGTGCCAGCAGCTTAGGTGGGACTAGCGGGAGTGGGGAGCAGTTCTTC
D: TRBD2; J: TRBJ2-7; V: TRBV28; size: few; CDR3: CASSSQGLAGGGTYEQYF; DNA: TGTGCCAGCAGTTCCCAGGGACTAGCGGGAGGAGGGACCTACGAGCAGTACTTC
D: TRBD1; J: TRBJ2-7; V: TRBV7-2; size: -; CDR3: CASSATGGSYEQYF; DNA: TGTGCCAGCAGCGCGACAGGGGGCTCCTACGAGCAGTACTTC
D: -; J: TRBJ2-2; V: TRBV5-1; size: -; CDR3: CASSLTPGAGELFF; DNA: TGCGCCAGCAGCCTTACACCAGGCGCCGGGGAGCTGTTTTTT
D: -; J: TRBJ2-1; V: TRBV7-3; size: -; CDR3: CASSLGQGNYNEQFF; DNA: TGTGCCAGCAGCCTGGGTCAGGGTAATTACAATGAGCAGTTCTTC
D: -; J: TRBJ2-1; V: TRBV9; size: -; CDR3: CASSEGPSNEQFF; DNA: TGTGCCAGCAGCGAGGGGCCTAGCAATGAGCAGTTCTTC
D: TRBD1; J: TRBJ2-1; V: TRBV11-2; size: -; CDR3: CASSFGTVYNEQFF; DNA: TGTGCCAGCAGCTTTGGGACAGTATACAATGAGCAGTTCTTC
D: TRBD2; J: TRBJ2-7; V: TRBV5-4; size: -; CDR3: CASSPTSATNYEQYF; DNA: TGTGCCAGCAGCCCCACTAGCGCGACCAACTACGAGCAGTACTTC
D: TRBD2; J: TRBJ2-7; V: TRBV14; size: -; CDR3: CASSQGLAGVYEQYF; DNA: TGTGCCAGCAGCCAAGGCCTAGCGGGAGTCTACGAGCAGTACTTC
D: -; J: TRBJ1-4; V: TRBV30; size: -; CDR3: CAWSQDSKNEKLFF; DNA: TGTGCCTGGAGCCAGGACAGCAAAAATGAAAAACTGTTTTTT
D: TRBD1; J: TRBJ2-7; V: TRBV5-1; size: -; CDR3: CASSWGQYSYEQYF; DNA: TGCGCCAGCAGCTGGGGACAGTATTCCTACGAGCAGTACTTC
D: -; J: TRBJ1-2; V: TRBV7-6; size: -; CDR3: CASSFNSNYGYTF; DNA: TGTGCCAGCAGCTTCAATAGTAACTATGGCTACACCTTC
D: -; J: TRBJ2-5; V: TRBV19; size: -; CDR3: CASRLRGGETQYF; DNA: TGTGCCAGCCGCCTAAGGGGGGGAGAGACCCAATACTTC
D: TRBD1; J: TRBJ2-1; V: TRBV5-4; size: -; CDR3: CASSLGTAAYEQFF; DNA: TGTGCCAGCAGCTTAGGGACAGCAGCTTATGAGCAGTTCTTC
D: TRBD1; J: TRBJ1-2; V: TRBV7-9; size: -; CDR3: CASSSRDRGYGYTF; DNA: TGTGCCAGCAGCTCCCGGGACAGGGGCTATGGCTACACCTTC
D: TRBD1; J: TRBJ1-1; V: TRBV5-1; size: -; CDR3: CASSLVGQGQNTEAFF; DNA: TGCGCCAGCAGCTTGGTAGGACAGGGTCAGAACACTGAAGCTTTCTTT
D: -; J: TRBJ2-6; V: TRBV6-5; size: -; CDR3: CASNRQGRGANVLTF; DNA: TGTGCCAGCAACCGACAAGGTCGGGGGGCCAACGTCCTGACTTTC
D: -; J: TRBJ1-4; V: TRBV18; size: -; CDR3: CASSRGLNEKLFF; DNA: TGTGCCAGCTCACGAGGGCTAAATGAAAAACTGTTTTTT
D: TRBD2; J: TRBJ2-3; V: TRBV5-1; size: -; CDR3: CASSSGLAWDTQYF; DNA: TGCGCCAGCAGCTCGGGACTAGCTTGGGATACGCAGTATTTT
D: TRBD2; J: TRBJ2-2; V: TRBV11-2; size: -; CDR3: CASSFSAGGGTGELFF; DNA: TGTGCCAGCAGCTTCTCGGCGGGGGGAGGGACCGGGGAGCTGTTTTTT
D: TRBD2; J: TRBJ2-2; V: TRBV7-9; size: -; CDR3: CASSKLSGRSRGELFF; DNA: TGTGCCAGCAGCAAACTTAGCGGGAGAAGTAGAGGGGAGCTGTTTTTT
D: TRBD1; J: TRBJ2-1; V: TRBV9; size: -; CDR3: CASSPRTGNYNEQFF; DNA: TGTGCCAGCAGCCCCCGGACAGGGAATTACAATGAGCAGTTCTTC
D: -; J: TRBJ1-1; V: TRBV30; size: once; CDR3: CGCRRGFDGQKNTEAFF; DNA: TGTGGGTGTCGGAGAGGTTTTGACGGACAGAAGAACACTGAAGCTTTCTTT
D: -; J: TRBJ1-5; V: TRBV10-2; size: once; CDR3: CASSGEGSFNQPQHF; DNA: TGCGCCAGCAGTGGCGAGGGAAGCTTTAATCAGCCCCAGCATTTT
D: -; J: TRBJ2-7; V: TRBV27; size: -; CDR3: CASRRGNYEQYF; DNA: TGTGCCAGCAGAAGAGGGAACTACGAGCAGTACTTC
D: -; J: TRBJ1-6; V: TRBV19; size: -; CDR3: CASSPSSYNSPLHF; DNA: TGTGCCAGTAGTCCCAGCTCCTATAATTCACCCCTCCACTTT